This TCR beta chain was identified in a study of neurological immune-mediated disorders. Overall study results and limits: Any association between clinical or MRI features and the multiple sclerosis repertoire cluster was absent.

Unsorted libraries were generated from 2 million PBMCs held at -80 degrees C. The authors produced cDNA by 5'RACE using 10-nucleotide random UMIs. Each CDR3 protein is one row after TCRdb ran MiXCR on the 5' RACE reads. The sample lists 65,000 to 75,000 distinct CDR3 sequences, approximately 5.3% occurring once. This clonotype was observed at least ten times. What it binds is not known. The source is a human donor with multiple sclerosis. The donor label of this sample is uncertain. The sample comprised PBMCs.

The CDR3 DNA is TGTGCCAGCAGTTTCATCCGGGGAGTTAATTCACCCCTCCACTTT. Amino acid sequence: CASSFIRGVNSPLHF. The rearrangement uses TRBV6-6 and TRBJ1-6; D unclear. Per germline, CDR1 MNHNY and CDR2 SVGAGI (reference sequence). The ends were cut back, 4 bases at V and 6 bases at J, with 13 bases in the middle. The length of the CDR3 is 15 residues.